This paragraph reports one T cell receptor (beta chain). The antigen is not known. Germline V gives CDR1 SGHTA, CDR2 FQGTGA. The CDR3 runs to 17 residues. J lost 7 bases, V lost 5 bases, and 17 bases had no gene match. The data are from a study of T cell responses to AZD1222 COVID-19 vaccine. Findings of the study overall: Only 5 or 6 people who got AZD1222 tested seropositive at baseline.

TCRdb keeps only in-frame clones here, not all; method: immunoSEQ multiplex PCR. The table has over 110,000 clones, 85% to 90% seen once. Material: peripheral blood, obtained 28 days after the second AZD1222 dose. This sequence was found in an adult who received the AZD1222 COVID-19 vaccine. The rearrangement joins TRBV7-3 to TRBJ2-1, with 7 bases fitting TRBD2. The CDR3 is CASSPRLAPLTGNEQFF. CDR3 DNA sequence: TGTGCCAGCAGCCCCCGACTAGCCCCACTTACGGGTAATGAGCAGTTCTTC.